Listed below are T cell receptor beta chains from one sample, sequenced in a study of regulatory T cells in long-lasting Graves disease. TCRdb re-called the multiplex PCR reads through MiXCR, storing one row per CDR3 protein. The sample lists some 400,000 distinct CDR3 sequences; 15% were seen once. The same specimen was also included in a second study, on T cells in Graves' hyperthyroidism and ophthalmopathy.

This material consisted of peripheral blood mononuclear cells (PBMCs), taken at new diagnosis, from a patient treated with antithyroid drugs. The receptors here all came from a woman aged 25 to 39 with Graves disease. Each CDR3 is given with its conserved first and last residue. Fields, in order: CDR3 DNA, CDR3 protein, D gene, V gene, clone size, J gene. The D gene is left open where the match is weak. Clone size is stated in some rows and not others, as once, few, many or a class when expanded.

cdr3_nt: TGTGCCAGCAGCTTAGATAGCGCTGCCGGGGAGCTGTTTTTT; cdr3_aa: CASSLDSAAGELFF; d_call: NA; v_call: TRBV7-3; clone_size: many; j_call: TRBJ2-2
cdr3_nt: TGCAGTGCTAGTGCCCACAATGAGCAGTTCTTC; cdr3_aa: CSASAHNEQFF; d_call: NA; v_call: TRBV20-1; clone_size: many; j_call: TRBJ2-1
cdr3_nt: TGTGCCAGCAGCTTGACAGATAGCAATCAGCCCCAGCATTTT; cdr3_aa: CASSLTDSNQPQHF; d_call: NA; v_call: TRBV7-8; clone_size: many; j_call: TRBJ1-5
cdr3_nt: TGTGCCAGCACCGCAGGTTTTAACTACGAGCAGTACTTC; cdr3_aa: CASTAGFNYEQYF; d_call: NA; v_call: TRBV6-1; clone_size: many; j_call: TRBJ2-7
cdr3_nt: TGTGCCAGCTCACCGCAGGGGGCCGAGGGAGCTTTCTTT; cdr3_aa: CASSPQGAEGAFF; d_call: TRBD1; v_call: TRBV18; clone_size: many; j_call: TRBJ1-1
cdr3_nt: TGCGCCAGCAGCTTGGCCCCGAGGGGGATCAGCACAGATACGCAGTATTTT; cdr3_aa: CASSLAPRGISTDTQYF; d_call: NA; v_call: TRBV5-1; clone_size: many; j_call: TRBJ2-3
cdr3_nt: TGTGCCAGCAGTCCTCTCGGGACAGCTAGCACAGATACGCAGTATTTT; cdr3_aa: CASSPLGTASTDTQYF; d_call: TRBD1; v_call: TRBV27; clone_size: many; j_call: TRBJ2-3
cdr3_nt: TGTGCCAGCAGCCAAGAGGCTGGACAGATCAATGAGCAGTTCTTC; cdr3_aa: CASSQEAGQINEQFF; d_call: NA; v_call: TRBV4-2; clone_size: NA; j_call: TRBJ2-1
cdr3_nt: TGTGCCAGCAGTCGGGACAGGTCCCGCACAGATACGCAGTATTTT; cdr3_aa: CASSRDRSRTDTQYF; d_call: TRBD1; v_call: TRBV6-1; clone_size: many; j_call: TRBJ2-3
cdr3_nt: TGTGCCAGCAGTGATCAGGTGGACACTGAAGCTTTCTTT; cdr3_aa: CASSDQVDTEAFF; d_call: NA; v_call: TRBV2; clone_size: NA; j_call: TRBJ1-1
cdr3_nt: TGTGCCTGGAGTGTTTCCAGGGTGGGGGGCTACACCTTC; cdr3_aa: CAWSVSRVGGYTF; d_call: NA; v_call: TRBV30; clone_size: many; j_call: TRBJ1-2
cdr3_nt: TGCAGTGCTAGAGAATCCGGACAGGGGAATCAGCCCCAGCATTTT; cdr3_aa: CSARESGQGNQPQHF; d_call: TRBD1; v_call: TRBV20-1; clone_size: many; j_call: TRBJ1-5
cdr3_nt: TGTGCCAGCAGCCAAGATGATCCCAGGGGTAGCAATCAGCCCCAGCATTTT; cdr3_aa: CASSQDDPRGSNQPQHF; d_call: NA; v_call: TRBV3-1; clone_size: many; j_call: TRBJ1-5
cdr3_nt: TGTGCCTGGGAACAGGGTGGAGGATCTGAAGCTTTCTTT; cdr3_aa: CAWEQGGGSEAFF; d_call: NA; v_call: TRBV30; clone_size: many; j_call: TRBJ1-1
cdr3_nt: TGCAGTGCTACTAGCTATAGCGGCAGCTCCTACAATGAGCAGTTCTTC; cdr3_aa: CSATSYSGSSYNEQFF; d_call: NA; v_call: TRBV20-1; clone_size: NA; j_call: TRBJ2-1
cdr3_nt: TGTGCCAGTAGTATCGCGGCGGGGTCTACCCAGTACTTC; cdr3_aa: CASSIAAGSTQYF; d_call: NA; v_call: TRBV19; clone_size: many; j_call: TRBJ2-5
cdr3_nt: TGTGCCAGCAGCGTAAGACAGGGAGGCGCTGAAGCTTTCTTT; cdr3_aa: CASSVRQGGAEAFF; d_call: TRBD1; v_call: TRBV7-3; clone_size: NA; j_call: TRBJ1-1
cdr3_nt: TGTGCCACCAACGGTGGCGGGAGAGGGTTAACAGATACGCAGTATTTT; cdr3_aa: CATNGGGRGLTDTQYF; d_call: TRBD2; v_call: TRBV24-1; clone_size: many; j_call: TRBJ2-3
cdr3_nt: TGTGCCATTGACAGGGGGCGTCGGACAGATACGCAGTATTTT; cdr3_aa: CAIDRGRRTDTQYF; d_call: TRBD1; v_call: TRBV7-9; clone_size: many; j_call: TRBJ2-3
cdr3_nt: TGTGCCAGCAGCCAAGATTTACCCCGGGGCAATGAAAAACTGTTTTTT; cdr3_aa: CASSQDLPRGNEKLFF; d_call: NA; v_call: TRBV3-1; clone_size: few; j_call: TRBJ1-4
cdr3_nt: TGTGCCAGCAGCCAAGTACAGGGTTTTGGAGAGACCCAGTACTTC; cdr3_aa: CASSQVQGFGETQYF; d_call: NA; v_call: TRBV3-1; clone_size: many; j_call: TRBJ2-5
cdr3_nt: TGTGCCAGCAGCTTAGTCCTACAGGGCCTTACTGAAGCTTTCTTT; cdr3_aa: CASSLVLQGLTEAFF; d_call: NA; v_call: TRBV7-2; clone_size: many; j_call: TRBJ1-1
cdr3_nt: TGTGCCAGCAGCCCGATATTAACAGGGCTAGAGACCCAGTACTTC; cdr3_aa: CASSPILTGLETQYF; d_call: NA; v_call: TRBV27; clone_size: NA; j_call: TRBJ2-5
cdr3_nt: TGTGCCAGTAGTATTATGGGTAGCGGGAGTCGGATGGGCTCCTACGAGCAGTACTTC; cdr3_aa: CASSIMGSGSRMGSYEQYF; d_call: TRBD2; v_call: TRBV19; clone_size: few; j_call: TRBJ2-7
cdr3_nt: TGCAGTGCTAGAGGGGCTAGCGATACAGATACGCAGTATTTT; cdr3_aa: CSARGASDTDTQYF; d_call: NA; v_call: TRBV20-1; clone_size: many; j_call: TRBJ2-3
cdr3_nt: TGTGCCAGCAGTTATAGCGGGAGCTACAATGAGCAGTTCTTC; cdr3_aa: CASSYSGSYNEQFF; d_call: TRBD2; v_call: TRBV28; clone_size: many; j_call: TRBJ2-1
cdr3_nt: TGCAGTGCTAGGGGGACGGCTACCGGGGAGCTGTTTTTT; cdr3_aa: CSARGTATGELFF; d_call: NA; v_call: TRBV20-1; clone_size: many; j_call: TRBJ2-2
cdr3_nt: TGTGCCAGCAGCCTCCGACAGGGGGGGAACACTGAAGCTTTCTTT; cdr3_aa: CASSLRQGGNTEAFF; d_call: TRBD1; v_call: TRBV7-6; clone_size: many; j_call: TRBJ1-1
cdr3_nt: TGTGCCAGCAGTTCCTTGCCGGGACAGGGTTTTGAGCAGTACTTC; cdr3_aa: CASSSLPGQGFEQYF; d_call: TRBD1; v_call: TRBV6-2/TRBV6-3; clone_size: few; j_call: TRBJ2-7
cdr3_nt: TGTGCCAGCAGCTCAGACCGGGCGGGAGTCTCCAATGAGCAGTTCTTC; cdr3_aa: CASSSDRAGVSNEQFF; d_call: TRBD2; v_call: TRBV27; clone_size: once; j_call: TRBJ2-1
cdr3_nt: TGCGCCAGCAGTTTCCATAGCGGGAACTCCTACAATGAGCAGTTCTTC; cdr3_aa: CASSFHSGNSYNEQFF; d_call: TRBD2; v_call: TRBV5-1; clone_size: NA; j_call: TRBJ2-1
cdr3_nt: TGTGCCAGCAGTTTAGTGGGACAACGGGATTCACCCCTCCACTTT; cdr3_aa: CASSLVGQRDSPLHF; d_call: NA; v_call: TRBV12-3/TRBV12-4; clone_size: many; j_call: TRBJ1-6
cdr3_nt: TGCAGCGTTGCGATGCGCACTGAAGCTTTCTTT; cdr3_aa: CSVAMRTEAFF; d_call: NA; v_call: TRBV29-1; clone_size: few; j_call: TRBJ1-1
cdr3_nt: TGTGCCAGCAGTGAAGGAGTGGCCTCTGGAAACACCATATATTTT; cdr3_aa: CASSEGVASGNTIYF; d_call: NA; v_call: TRBV6-1; clone_size: NA; j_call: TRBJ1-3
cdr3_nt: TGTGCCAGCAGCTTATACGGAGATACGCAGTATTTT; cdr3_aa: CASSLYGDTQYF; d_call: NA; v_call: TRBV7-9; clone_size: many; j_call: TRBJ2-3
cdr3_nt: TGTGCCAGCAGTGAACCCGGGACAGTCCTTTCCTATGGCTACACCTTC; cdr3_aa: CASSEPGTVLSYGYTF; d_call: TRBD1; v_call: TRBV2; clone_size: many; j_call: TRBJ1-2
cdr3_nt: TGTGCCAGTAGTATCCACAATGAGCAGTTCTTC; cdr3_aa: CASSIHNEQFF; d_call: NA; v_call: TRBV19; clone_size: many; j_call: TRBJ2-1
cdr3_nt: TGCGCCAGCAGCTTGGCTGAGGACACCATTCGATCTGGGGCCAACGTCCTGACTTTC; cdr3_aa: CASSLAEDTIRSGANVLTF; d_call: NA; v_call: TRBV5-1; clone_size: NA; j_call: TRBJ2-6
cdr3_nt: TGTGCCACCAGCAGAGCTGCCCTAGGGACCAGGCGGTACGAGCAGTACTTC; cdr3_aa: CATSRAALGTRRYEQYF; d_call: NA; v_call: TRBV15; clone_size: few; j_call: TRBJ2-7
cdr3_nt: TGTGCCAGCATTCGGCGACAGGGAAATCAGCCCCAGCATTTT; cdr3_aa: CASIRRQGNQPQHF; d_call: TRBD1; v_call: TRBV7-2; clone_size: many; j_call: TRBJ1-5
cdr3_nt: TGTGCCAGCCGATCTTTCCCGGGGGCCATTTCTTCTGGTGAAAAACTGTTTTTT; cdr3_aa: CASRSFPGAISSGEKLFF; d_call: NA; v_call: TRBV6-1; clone_size: many; j_call: TRBJ1-4
cdr3_nt: TGTGCCAGTATAGGAGATTCATCACACGAGCAGTACTTC; cdr3_aa: CASIGDSSHEQYF; d_call: NA; v_call: TRBV19; clone_size: NA; j_call: TRBJ2-7
cdr3_nt: TGTGCCAGCCGGACAGGGGCCGCCGGGGAGCTGTTTTTT; cdr3_aa: CASRTGAAGELFF; d_call: TRBD1; v_call: TRBV2; clone_size: many; j_call: TRBJ2-2
cdr3_nt: TGCAGTGCTAGAGATTCTAGCGGGAGGGCCAATGAGCAGTTCTTC; cdr3_aa: CSARDSSGRANEQFF; d_call: TRBD2; v_call: TRBV20-1; clone_size: many; j_call: TRBJ2-1
cdr3_nt: TGTGCCAGCAGCGTAGGAGAGGGGGAGACCCAGTACTTC; cdr3_aa: CASSVGEGETQYF; d_call: NA; v_call: TRBV9; clone_size: NA; j_call: TRBJ2-5
cdr3_nt: TGTGCCAGCTCACCAGGCAGGGGGCGGACCGGGGAGCTGTTTTTT; cdr3_aa: CASSPGRGRTGELFF; d_call: TRBD1; v_call: TRBV18; clone_size: many; j_call: TRBJ2-2
cdr3_nt: TGCGCCAGCAGCCAATTAATCGGGGGCCCGAACACTGAAGCTTTCTTT; cdr3_aa: CASSQLIGGPNTEAFF; d_call: NA; v_call: TRBV4-1; clone_size: few; j_call: TRBJ1-1
cdr3_nt: TGTGCGACACGACAGGGGGGAGTGAACACTGAAGCTTTCTTT; cdr3_aa: CATRQGGVNTEAFF; d_call: TRBD1; v_call: TRBV6-1; clone_size: many; j_call: TRBJ1-1